This is a list of T cell receptor beta chains from one sample in a study of blood T cell repertoires in COVID-19. The assay was immunoSEQ multiplex PCR, and TCRdb's table has in-frame clones only and misses some. The sample includes tens of thousands of clones, over 70% of them seen just once. Specimen: peripheral blood. All receptors derive from a woman aged 70-85 years with acute or convalescent COVID-19. CDR3s leave out the opening cysteine and the closing phenylalanine or tryptophan. Fields, in order: clone size, V gene, CDR3 protein. Clone size is not always given. Where it is, it says once, few, many or a class for expanded clones.

size: NA; V: TRBV6-1; CDR3: ASSEGQGSPLH
size: NA; V: TRBV29-1; CDR3: SVTQGGPNQPQH
size: NA; V: TRBV24-1; CDR3: ATTASKGDSGANVLT
size: NA; V: TRBV3-1/TRBV3-2; CDR3: ASSQVNGPGGGYT
size: NA; V: TRBV6-5; CDR3: ASRPRGLGYNEQF
size: NA; V: TRBV19; CDR3: ASKAGVRGRSTEAF
size: few; V: TRBV7-9; CDR3: ASSLVSPGGRAF
size: NA; V: TRBV5-1; CDR3: ASSQNRGSPLH
size: once; V: TRBV11-2; CDR3: ASSKGQGGNQPQH
size: NA; V: TRBV2; CDR3: ASSADGGTLWY
size: once; V: TRBV7-6; CDR3: ASSILIGGFSSSYNEQF
size: few; V: TRBV5-4; CDR3: ASSRRQGASTDTQY
size: NA; V: TRBV11-3; CDR3: ASGDARGPENTEAF
size: NA; V: TRBV16; CDR3: ASSQNTGNYGYT
size: NA; V: TRBV18; CDR3: ASSPGTDYGYT
size: NA; V: TRBV18; CDR3: ASSPKPYREETQY
size: NA; V: TRBV4-2; CDR3: ASSQEGGADTQY
size: NA; V: TRBV19; CDR3: ASRNGGGGAGNEQF
size: NA; V: TRBV10-3; CDR3: AITKQGARTGEQY
size: NA; V: TRBV9; CDR3: ASSVQDRATRYT
size: NA; V: TRBV19; CDR3: ASSTRQGYEQY
size: NA; V: TRBV25-1; CDR3: ASSESEGPGFSWAAQY
size: NA; V: TRBV23-1; CDR3: ASTTGGLGNTIY
size: NA; V: TRBV30; CDR3: AWSPGTAINQPQH
size: few; V: TRBV4-1; CDR3: ASSQSGHNTGELF
size: NA; V: TRBV11-2; CDR3: ASSLRTGQPNEKLF
size: NA; V: TRBV3-1/TRBV3-2; CDR3: ASSNQGQPQH
size: NA; V: TRBV5-1; CDR3: ASSHRDTQY
size: NA; V: TRBV27; CDR3: ASSTGNRGQH
size: NA; V: TRBV19; CDR3: ASSIEDSHGYT
size: NA; V: TRBV30; CDR3: AWSVRGTTGELF
size: NA; V: TRBV18; CDR3: ASSQGWPNEKLF
size: NA; V: TRBV19; CDR3: ASSIIGGPSDTQY
size: NA; V: TRBV10-2; CDR3: ASSLTSGGYEQF
size: NA; V: TRBV7-9; CDR3: ASSRKGFSGNTIY
size: NA; V: TRBV24-1; CDR3: ATSPKGAGPGKHEQY
size: NA; V: TRBV6-5; CDR3: ASIRETLNTEAF
size: few; V: TRBV5-6; CDR3: ASSFDQQGRSGYT
size: NA; V: TRBV6-1; CDR3: ASSLAGGGVTEAF
size: NA; V: TRBV27; CDR3: ASSSQGGSYGYT
size: few; V: TRBV6-5; CDR3: ASSYGTALGYT
size: NA; V: TRBV24-1; CDR3: ATSTSGESKETQY
size: NA; V: TRBV7-6; CDR3: ASKTGGLSGANVLT
size: few; V: TRBV19; CDR3: ASSMGQGRGQPQH
size: NA; V: TRBV7-3; CDR3: ASSGAGSNTEAF
size: NA; V: TRBV5-1; CDR3: ASSLAGTDGNTIY
size: NA; V: TRBV28; CDR3: ASMLRGGTDTQY
size: NA; V: TRBV19; CDR3: ASSIYMSSGGGEELF
size: NA; V: TRBV7-7; CDR3: ASSLGTGLDEQF
size: NA; V: TRBV29-1; CDR3: SSPSVQGTDTQY
size: NA; V: TRBV7-9; CDR3: ASSTGQDTGELF